This T cell receptor beta chain was recovered during a study of blood T cell repertoires in COVID-19. The germline V gene encodes CDR1 SNHLY and CDR2 FYNNEI. Trimming at V came to 6 bases and at J to 4 bases, leaving 5 bases not matched to a gene. The CDR3 contains 14 residues. Original processing notes: Reference gene primer amplification gave nucleated cell count estimates. Here immunoSEQ multiplex PCR was the method, and the copy in TCRdb shows in-frame clones only, minus some. V and J calls and clone size are those listed in that table; D and trimming were worked out from the DNA. The sample carries around 120,000 clones, 78% recorded once. This clone has only one observation.

This chain joins TRBV2 and TRBJ1-3; 8 bases fit TRBD1. The material sequenced was peripheral blood. The TCR originated in a man between 65 and 85 years old with acute or convalescent COVID-19. CDR3 residues: CASRDTGGGNTIYF. CDR3 nucleotides: TGTGCCAGCAGAGATACAGGGGGAGGAAACACCATATATTTT.